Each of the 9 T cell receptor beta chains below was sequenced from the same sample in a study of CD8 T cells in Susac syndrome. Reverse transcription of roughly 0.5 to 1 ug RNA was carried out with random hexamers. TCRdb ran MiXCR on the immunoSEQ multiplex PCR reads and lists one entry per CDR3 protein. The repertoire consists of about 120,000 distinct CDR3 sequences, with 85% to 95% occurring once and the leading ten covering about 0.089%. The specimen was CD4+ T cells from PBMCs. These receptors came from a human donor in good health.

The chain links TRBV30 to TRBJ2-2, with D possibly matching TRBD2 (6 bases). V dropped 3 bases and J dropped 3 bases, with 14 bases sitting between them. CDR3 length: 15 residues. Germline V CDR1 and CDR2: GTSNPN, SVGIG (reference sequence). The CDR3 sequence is CAWRGGGADTGELFF. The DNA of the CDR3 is TGTGCCTGGAGAGGAGGAGGGGCCGACACCGGGGAGCTGTTTTTT.

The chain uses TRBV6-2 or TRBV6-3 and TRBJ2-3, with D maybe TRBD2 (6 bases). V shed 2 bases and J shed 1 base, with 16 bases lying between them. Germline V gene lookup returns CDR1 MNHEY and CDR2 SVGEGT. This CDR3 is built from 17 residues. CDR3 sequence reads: CASSYVPSAGGTDTQYF. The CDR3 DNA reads TGTGCCAGCAGTTACGTGCCTAGCGCAGGTGGCACAGATACGCAGTATTTT.

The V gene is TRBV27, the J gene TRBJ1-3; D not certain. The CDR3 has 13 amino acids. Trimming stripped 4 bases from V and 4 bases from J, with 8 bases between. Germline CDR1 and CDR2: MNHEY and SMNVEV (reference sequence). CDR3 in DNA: TGTGCCAGCAGTTCTCCACAGGGAAACACCATATATTTT. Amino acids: CASSSPQGNTIYF.

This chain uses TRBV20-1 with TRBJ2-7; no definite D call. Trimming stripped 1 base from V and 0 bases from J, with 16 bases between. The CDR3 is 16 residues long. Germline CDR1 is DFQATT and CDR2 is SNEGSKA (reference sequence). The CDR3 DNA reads TGCAGTGCTAGAGTAGGTAACTCGAGAAGCTCCTACGAGCAGTACTTC. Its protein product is CSARVGNSRSSYEQYF.

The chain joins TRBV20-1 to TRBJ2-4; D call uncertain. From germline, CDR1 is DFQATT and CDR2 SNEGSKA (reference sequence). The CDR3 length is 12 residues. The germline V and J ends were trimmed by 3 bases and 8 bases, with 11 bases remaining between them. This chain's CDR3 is CSARVGVDIQYF. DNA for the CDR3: TGCAGTGCTAGGGTTGGGGTAGACATTCAGTACTTC.

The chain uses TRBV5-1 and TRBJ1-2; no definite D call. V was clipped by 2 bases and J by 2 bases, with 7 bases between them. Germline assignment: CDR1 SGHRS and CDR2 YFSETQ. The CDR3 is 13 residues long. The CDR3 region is CASSFEENYGYTF. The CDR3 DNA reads TGCGCCAGCAGCTTCGAGGAAAACTATGGCTACACCTTC.

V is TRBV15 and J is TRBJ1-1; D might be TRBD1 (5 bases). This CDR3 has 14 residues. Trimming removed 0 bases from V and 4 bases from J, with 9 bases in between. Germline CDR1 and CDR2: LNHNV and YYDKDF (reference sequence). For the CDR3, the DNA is TGTGCCACCAGCAGAGAATTGAGGGGCACTGAAGCTTTCTTT. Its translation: CATSRELRGTEAFF.

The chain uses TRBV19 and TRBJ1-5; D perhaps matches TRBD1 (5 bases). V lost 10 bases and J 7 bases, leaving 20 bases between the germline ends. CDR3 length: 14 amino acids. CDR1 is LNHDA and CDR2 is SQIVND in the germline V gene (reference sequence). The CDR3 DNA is TGTGCCACCTGCCCCGGGACCCTCGTCCAGCCCCAGCATTTT. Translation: CATCPGTLVQPQHF.

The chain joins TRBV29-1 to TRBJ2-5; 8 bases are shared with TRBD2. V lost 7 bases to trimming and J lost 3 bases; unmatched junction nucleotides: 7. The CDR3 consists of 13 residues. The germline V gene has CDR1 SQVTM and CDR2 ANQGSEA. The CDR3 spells CSARRGGEETQYF. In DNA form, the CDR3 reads TGCAGCGCCCGACGGGGGGGGGAAGAGACCCAGTACTTC.